What follows are 24 T cell receptor beta chains derived from one specimen sequenced in a study of blood T cell repertoires in COVID-19. Sequenced by immunoSEQ multiplex PCR; TCRdb stores in-frame clones only, minus some. Of 300,000 to 400,000 clones in the sample, 65% to 90% are singletons; the top ten hold roughly 7.8%. Source material: peripheral blood. The receptors were gathered from a human donor in a cohort sampled during active COVID-19.

V and J are TRBV7-2 and TRBJ1-1; possible D gene TRBD1, 5 bases. Germline CDR1 reads SGHTA; CDR2 reads FQGNSA. The V end lost 2 bases, the J end lost 0 bases, and 16 bases lay between the germline ends. The CDR3 covers 17 residues. The CDR3 coding sequence is TGTGCCAGCAGCTTATCCCGCAGGGCACTTTTGAACACTGAAGCTTTCTTT. Amino acid sequence: CASSLSRRALLNTEAFF.

The chain links TRBV21-1 to TRBJ2-1; the table's D call of TRBD1 was not tested on the DNA. TRBV21-1 is a pseudogene. The CDR3 covers 15 residues. The CDR3: CASSETGTGYNEQFF. In DNA, the CDR3 is TGTGCCAGCAGCGAGACCGGGACAGGTTACAATGAGCAGTTCTTC.

The chain carries TRBV23-1 and TRBJ1-2; D is unresolved. TRBV23-1 is an ORF for which the function is uncertain. This CDR3 contains 13 residues. Between the trimmed V and J ends, which lost 5 bases and 4 bases, there was a span of 11 bases. The CDR3 loop reads CASSEAESYGYTF. As DNA, the CDR3 is TGCGCCAGCAGTGAAGCTGAGTCCTATGGCTACACCTTC.

This chain links TRBV19 with TRBJ1-1; D ambiguous. Germline assignment: CDR1 LNHDA and CDR2 SQIVND (reference sequence). The CDR3 has 15 amino acids. Trimming cost V 3 bases and J 2 bases, with 13 bases left between them. The CDR3 here is CASSIKRTGNTEAFF. The DNA of the CDR3 is TGTGCCAGTAGTATTAAAAGGACGGGAAACACTGAAGCTTTCTTT. Complete variable domain (other parts from reference TRBV19 and TRBJ1-1): DGGITQSPKYLFRKEGQNVTLSCEQNLNHDAMYWYRQDPGQGLRLIYYSQIVNDFQKGDIAEGYSVSREKKESFPLTVTSAQKNPTAFYLCASSIKRTGNTEAFFGQGTRLTVV.

CDR3 region: CASSPQPSSSYEQYF. CDR3 nucleotide sequence: TGTGCCAGCAGCCCGCAACCTTCGAGCTCCTACGAGCAGTACTTC. The rearrangement uses TRBV5-5 and TRBJ2-7; D not certain. The CDR3 is 15 residues long. Germline CDR1 SGHKS, CDR2 YYEKEE (reference sequence). Trimming cost V 4 bases and J 0 bases, with 14 bases left between them.

The V call is TRBV10-3, the J call TRBJ1-3; no reliable D call. Germline CDR1 and CDR2: ENHRY and SYGVKD. Trimming took off 4 bases at V and 0 bases at J, with 7 bases between the two ends. The CDR3 covers 14 residues. CDR3 protein: CAISGGASGNTIYF. DNA for the CDR3: TGTGCCATCAGTGGGGGAGCCTCTGGAAACACCATATATTTT.

The chain is built from TRBV19 and TRBJ2-3; the match to TRBD2 covers 11 bases. Trimming took 10 bases from V and 4 from J; bases not matched to a gene: 13. The CDR3 is made up of 16 amino acids. Germline V gene data show CDR1 as LNHDA and CDR2 as SQIVND (reference sequence). The CDR3 DNA is TGTGCCACCACTAGATTTAGCGGGGGGGCCTCAGATACGCAGTATTTT. Translated: CATTRFSGGASDTQYF. Full variable domain (missing parts from reference TRBV19 and TRBJ2-3): DGGITQSPKYLFRKEGQNVTLSCEQNLNHDAMYWYRQDPGQGLRLIYYSQIVNDFQKGDIAEGYSVSREKKESFPLTVTSAQKNPTAFYLCATTRFSGGASDTQYFGPGTRLTVL.

On this clone: Additional DNA sequences in this sample encode the identical CDR3. The V and J genes are TRBV5-5 and TRBJ1-1; D perhaps matches TRBD1 (6 bases). The CDR3 contains 13 residues. Deletions cut 6 bases from V and 2 bases from J, with 11 bases between. The germline V gene encodes CDR1 SGHKS and CDR2 YYEKEE (reference sequence). The CDR3 here is CASNLQGNTEAFF. The DNA for the CDR3 is TGTGCCAGCAACTTACAGGGAAACACTGAAGCTTTCTTT.

This sequence joins TRBV15 and TRBJ2-1; a possible D gene is TRBD1 (6 bases). Trimming removed 7 bases from V and 7 bases from J, with 17 bases in between. The CDR3 contains 14 residues. Germline V gene lookup returns CDR1 LNHNV and CDR2 YYDKDF (reference sequence). The CDR3: CATKEAGQGNEQFF. The CDR3 nucleotides read TGTGCCACCAAGGAGGCAGGGCAGGGGAATGAGCAGTTCTTC.

J is TRBJ1-2 and V is TRBV9; D uncertain. Germline lookup yields CDR1 SGDLS and CDR2 YYNGEE. The CDR3 extends over 11 amino acids. Trimming left V 5 bases short and J 5 bases short, with 7 bases between. The CDR3 is CASSGQYGYTF. The CDR3 DNA is TGTGCCAGCAGTGGTCAGTATGGCTACACCTTC.

This rearrangement joins TRBV7-8 to TRBJ1-2; 8 bases agree with TRBD1. The CDR3 loop spans 19 amino acids. Germline CDR1 SGHVS, CDR2 FQNEAQ. V trimming: 0 bases; J trimming: 4 bases; junction bases outside the gene matches: 16. CDR3 in DNA: TGTGCCAGCAGCTTAGCCATGTTCGGACAGGGCATCTGGGGCTATGGCTACACCTTC. Translated, it gives CASSLAMFGQGIWGYGYTF.

This chain links TRBV12-3 or TRBV12-4 with TRBJ1-2; the D is unclear. The CDR3 loop spans 13 amino acids. V was shortened by 8 bases and J by 8 bases, with 18 bases between the two germline ends. The CDR3 sequence is CASDSPRGGGYTF. Here the CDR3 DNA reads TGTGCCAGCGACTCACCCCGCGGAGGGGGCTACACCTTC.

This clone has only a few counts. The V and J genes are TRBV5-4 and TRBJ2-5; 8 positions match TRBD1. CDR1 SGHNT and CDR2 YYREEE come from the germline V gene (reference sequence). The CDR3 is made up of 13 amino acids. The V segment lost 4 bases and the J segment 3 bases; nucleotides outside the gene matches: 2. Written as DNA, the CDR3 is TGTGCCAGCAGCCTACAGGGGGAAGAGACCCAGTACTTC. Its protein product is CASSLQGEETQYF. Full variable domain (missing parts from reference TRBV5-4 and TRBJ2-5): ETGVTQSPTHLIKTRGQQVTLRCSSQSGHNTVSWYQQALGQGPQFIFQYYREEENGRGNFPPRFSGLQFPNYSSELNVNALELDDSALYLCASSLQGEETQYFGPGTRLLVL.

As regards this clone: Other DNA sequences from this sample encode an identical CDR3 as well. The V and J genes are TRBV7-2 and TRBJ1-5, with 7 bases matching TRBD1. CDR3 length: 14 amino acids. The V gene end was trimmed by 1 base and the J gene end by 4 bases; junction bases not matched to a gene: 1. CDR1 is SGHTA, CDR2 FQGNSA, per germline. The CDR3 protein is CASSLETGNQPQHF. CDR3 DNA sequence: TGTGCCAGCAGCTTAGAGACAGGGAATCAGCCCCAGCATTTT.

The chain recombines TRBV25-1 with TRBJ2-1; a possible D gene is TRBD2 (6 bases). CDR1 and CDR2 from the germline V gene are MGHDK and SYGVNS. V shed 7 bases and J shed 4 bases, with 17 bases lying between them. The CDR3 has 15 amino acids. CDR3: CASTPYGGTYNEQFF. In nucleotides, the CDR3 is TGTGCCAGCACCCCCTACGGGGGTACTTACAATGAGCAGTTCTTC.

CDR3 sequence (DNA): TGTGCCAGCAGCTTAGTGTCCGGGGAGACTGAAGCTTTCTTT. Protein sequence: CASSLVSGETEAFF. V gene TRBV7-6 combines with J gene TRBJ1-1; unclear D gene. Germline V gives CDR1 SGHVS, CDR2 FNYEAQ. The V end was cut by 1 base, the J end by 5 bases, with 11 bases between. The length of the CDR3 is 14 residues.

This clone was observed once. J is TRBJ2-7 and V is TRBV5-1; weak D call: TRBD2 (5 bases). The V end lost 0 bases, the J end lost 1 base, and 8 bases lay between the germline ends. The CDR3 length is 14 residues. Germline values: CDR1 SGHRS, CDR2 YFSETQ. Here the CDR3 DNA reads TGCGCCAGCAGCTTGGGACTAATATCCTACGAGCAGTACTTC. It specifies CASSLGLISYEQYF. The variable domain in full, completed from reference TRBV5-1 and TRBJ2-7, reads KAGVTQTPRYLIKTRGQQVTLSCSPISGHRSVSWYQQTPGQGLQFLFEYFSETQRNKGNFPGRFSGRQFSNSRSEMNVSTLELGDSALYLCASSLGLISYEQYFGPGTRLTVT.

The chain couples TRBV7-9 to TRBJ1-4; 7 positions match TRBD1. CDR1 SEHNR and CDR2 FQNEAQ come from the germline V gene (reference sequence). CDR3 length: 15 residues. Unmatched junction bases numbered 11, after V lost 5 bases and J lost 8 bases. CDR3 in DNA: TGTGCCAGCAGCGCTGGGACAGAGGGGAGGGAAAAACTGTTTTTT. It specifies CASSAGTEGREKLFF.

This clone was observed a single time. J is TRBJ2-7 and V is TRBV13; 9 nucleotides match TRBD1. This CDR3 comprises 16 residues. The ends lost 5 bases at V and 2 bases at J; junction bases unmatched: 10. The germline V gene has CDR1 PRHDT and CDR2 FYEKMQ (reference sequence). CDR3 amino acids: CASSQNGDRDPYEQYF. In DNA form, the CDR3 reads TGTGCCAGCAGCCAAAATGGGGACAGGGACCCCTACGAGCAGTACTTC.

This chain links TRBV9 with TRBJ2-1, with a possible D match to TRBD1 (8 bases). Germline CDR1 SGDLS, CDR2 YYNGEE. Trimming left V 2 bases short and J 6 bases short, with 21 bases between. This CDR3 region has 17 residues. CDR3 coding DNA: TGTGCCAGCAGCGTTCTACAGGGGGGGGCTCCGGCCAATGAGCAGTTCTTC. Amino acid sequence: CASSVLQGGAPANEQFF. Complete variable domain (other parts from reference TRBV9 and TRBJ2-1): DSGVTQTPKHLITATGQRVTLRCSPRSGDLSVYWYQQSLDQGLQFLIQYYNGEERAKGNILERFSAQQFPDLHSELNLSSLELGDSALYFCASSVLQGGAPANEQFFGPGTRLTVL.

This chain uses TRBV13 with TRBJ1-1; TRBD1 aligns across 9 bases. V lost 5 bases to trimming and J lost 6 bases; unmatched junction nucleotides: 4. The germline CDR1 and CDR2 sequences are PRHDT and FYEKMQ (reference sequence). This CDR3 contains 13 residues. CDR3 region: CASSIDRGAEAFF. CDR3 coding DNA: TGTGCCAGCAGCATAGACAGGGGGGCTGAAGCTTTCTTT.

The rearrangement joins TRBV7-9 to TRBJ2-1, with 9 bases aligning to TRBD1. CDR1 and CDR2 (germline): SEHNR, FQNEAQ (reference sequence). This CDR3 comprises 16 residues. V shed 1 base, J shed 5 bases, and the junction held 6 bases outside the gene matches. CDR3 sequence reads: CASSLVWTGEDNEQFF. The CDR3 DNA reads as TGTGCCAGCAGCTTAGTCTGGACAGGGGAGGACAATGAGCAGTTCTTC.

The chain combines TRBV7-8 with TRBJ1-2; tentative D call: TRBD1 (5 bases). V was trimmed by 1 base and J by 8 bases, leaving 23 bases between them. CDR1 SGHVS and CDR2 FQNEAQ come from the germline V gene. The CDR3 consists of 17 residues. CDR3 DNA: TGTGCCAGCAGCTTAGTTGGAGGGGCCGCACCCAAGAACGGCTACACCTTC. Protein: CASSLVGGAAPKNGYTF.

The chain employs TRBV9 and TRBJ2-3, with D maybe TRBD1 (6 bases). CDR3 length equals 17 residues. V lost 1 base to trimming and J lost 0 bases, with 15 bases between them. Looked up from germline, CDR1 is SGDLS and CDR2 is YYNGEE. CDR3 coding DNA: TGTGCCAGCAGCGTATGGGCTAGCAGGGGTAGCACAGATACGCAGTATTTT. Amino acid sequence: CASSVWASRGSTDTQYF. Based on the CDR3 plus reference TRBV9 and TRBJ2-3, the full variable domain is DSGVTQTPKHLITATGQRVTLRCSPRSGDLSVYWYQQSLDQGLQFLIQYYNGEERAKGNILERFSAQQFPDLHSELNLSSLELGDSALYFCASSVWASRGSTDTQYFGPGTRLTVL.